A selection of T cell receptor beta chains follows, all from one sample in a study of cytotoxic CD8 clonotypes in ibrutinib-treated CLL. This table comes from immunoSEQ multiplex PCR, and its TCRdb copy is limited to in-frame clones, with some not included. The sample contains 250,000 to 350,000 clones, about 72% of which appear only once. Source: PBMCs, taken at disease progression, from a patient treated with ibrutinib. These receptors all stem from a human donor with chronic lymphocytic leukemia. CDR3s include the opening cysteine and the closing phenylalanine or tryptophan. A D gene is named only where the DNA matches it firmly. Size is omitted from some rows. Given values are once, few, many or a class for expanded clones.

V,J,length,D,size,CDR3,DNA
TRBV11-3,TRBJ2-5,13,NA,NA,CASSLGVKETQYF,TGTGCCAGCAGCTTAGGGGTGAAGGAGACCCAGTACTTC
TRBV7-8,TRBJ1-6,15,TRBD1,NA,CASSSFGQGNSPLHF,TGTGCCAGCAGCTCGTTTGGACAGGGAAATTCACCCCTCCACTTT
TRBV18,TRBJ2-3,15,NA,few,CASSRSRQVTDTQYF,TGTGCCAGCTCCCGCAGTCGACAGGTCACAGATACGCAGTATTTT
TRBV6-5,TRBJ2-5,14,NA,NA,CASSKLGPQETQYF,TGTGCCAGCAGCAAATTAGGCCCCCAAGAGACCCAGTACTTC
TRBV10-3,TRBJ2-2,17,TRBD1,NA,CAIPRRPRQGDTGELFF,TGTGCCATCCCGCGCCGGCCAAGACAGGGCGACACCGGGGAGCTGTTTTTT
TRBV9,TRBJ2-3,18,TRBD2,NA,CASSAPRAGGRGTDTQYF,TGTGCCAGCAGCGCCCCCCGGGCGGGAGGTCGGGGCACAGATACGCAGTATTTT
TRBV7-9,TRBJ2-2,14,NA,NA,CASSPSLEGGELFF,TGTGCCAGCAGCCCATCCCTCGAAGGCGGGGAGCTGTTTTTT
TRBV19,TRBJ2-1,16,TRBD2,NA,CASSGRTSGLYNEQFF,TGTGCCAGTAGTGGAAGAACTAGCGGTTTGTACAATGAGCAGTTCTTC
TRBV7-8,TRBJ2-5,17,TRBD2,NA,CASSPLGEGAKTVTQYF,TGTGCCAGCAGCCCATTGGGGGAGGGCGCCAAGACGGTGACCCAGTACTTC
TRBV4-3,TRBJ1-2,14,NA,NA,CASSQVGRVDGYTF,TGCGCCAGCAGCCAAGTGGGCAGGGTTGATGGCTACACCTTC
TRBV11-3,TRBJ2-7,16,TRBD1,NA,CASSLESGQGAYEQYF,TGTGCCAGCAGCTTAGAATCGGGACAGGGGGCCTACGAGCAGTACTTC
TRBV27,TRBJ2-7,14,NA,NA,CASSPDLRAYEQYF,TGTGCCAGCAGCCCCGACCTTCGGGCCTACGAGCAGTACTTC
TRBV29-1,TRBJ2-3,16,TRBD2,NA,CSVDGLAGGLTDTQYF,TGCAGCGTTGACGGACTAGCGGGAGGGCTCACAGATACGCAGTATTTT
TRBV5-1,TRBJ2-3,16,TRBD2,NA,CASSLAAGGITDTQYF,TGCGCCAGCAGCTTGGCAGCGGGAGGTATCACAGATACGCAGTATTTT
TRBV7-6,TRBJ2-5,14,TRBD1,NA,CASSLGDRQETQYF,TGTGCCAGCAGCTTAGGGGACAGACAAGAGACCCAGTACTTC
TRBV7-6,TRBJ2-3,15,NA,NA,CASSLGAGNTDTQYF,TGTGCCAGCAGCTTAGGGGCGGGAAACACAGATACGCAGTATTTT
TRBV27,TRBJ2-7,14,TRBD2,few,CASRRTSESYEQYF,TGTGCCAGCAGAAGGACTAGCGAATCCTACGAGCAGTACTTC
TRBV7-3,TRBJ2-3,14,NA,NA,CASSRGTLTDTQYF,TGTGCCAGCAGCCGCGGGACCCTCACAGATACGCAGTATTTT
TRBV5-1,TRBJ2-5,14,NA,NA,CASSSRGPQETQYF,TGCGCCAGCAGCTCCAGGGGCCCTCAAGAGACCCAGTACTTC
TRBV7-2,TRBJ2-3,12,NA,NA,CASSLPGWEQYF,TGTGCCAGCAGCTTACCGGGGTGGGAGCAGTATTTT
TRBV28,TRBJ1-5,14,NA,NA,CASNLEGLGQPQHF,TGTGCCAGCAACCTGGAAGGGCTGGGCCAGCCCCAGCATTTT
TRBV27,TRBJ2-3,14,NA,NA,CASSFRTTLDTQYF,TGTGCCAGCAGTTTCCGTACCACTCTTGATACGCAGTATTTT
TRBV2,TRBJ2-5,13,NA,NA,CASGIGPKETQYF,TGTGCCAGCGGAATAGGACCCAAAGAGACCCAGTACTTC
TRBV2,TRBJ2-5,13,TRBD1,NA,CASGKDRAETQYF,TGTGCCAGCGGGAAGGACAGGGCCGAGACCCAGTACTTC
TRBV4-3,TRBJ2-7,16,NA,NA,CASSQLPGEGLYEQYF,TGCGCCAGCAGCCAACTTCCGGGAGAAGGGCTTTACGAGCAGTACTTC
TRBV19,TRBJ1-5,16,NA,few,CASSIPGRGHNQPQHF,TGTGCCAGTAGTATCCCGGGGAGAGGGCACAATCAGCCCCAGCATTTT
TRBV29-1,TRBJ2-1,15,NA,NA,CSVEALASSYNEQFF,TGCAGCGTTGAAGCCCTAGCGAGTTCCTACAATGAGCAGTTCTTC
TRBV7-8,TRBJ2-5,16,TRBD2,NA,CASSLLLAGVQETQYF,TGTGCCAGCAGCTTGCTCCTTGCGGGGGTCCAAGAGACCCAGTACTTC
TRBV28,TRBJ2-6,15,NA,NA,CASRGYWSGANVLTF,TGTGCCAGCAGGGGGTACTGGTCTGGGGCCAACGTCCTGACTTTC
TRBV10-3,TRBJ2-5,16,NA,NA,CAISDFGRGQGETQYF,TGTGCCATCAGTGATTTTGGGCGGGGGCAAGGAGAGACCCAGTACTTC
TRBV6-4,TRBJ2-4,17,TRBD1,NA,CARRGRDSTLAKNIQYF,TGTGCCAGAAGAGGCCGGGACAGCACTCTAGCCAAAAACATTCAGTACTTC
TRBV28,TRBJ2-3,12,NA,NA,CASSLFWETQYF,TGTGCCAGCAGTTTATTCTGGGAGACGCAGTATTTT
TRBV29-1,TRBJ1-3,11,NA,NA,CSVDSTNTIYF,TGCAGCGTAGACTCTACGAACACCATATATTTT
TRBV10-1,TRBJ1-2,13,NA,NA,CASSRDGNYGYTF,TGCGCCAGCAGTCGGGACGGTAACTATGGCTACACCTTC
TRBV29-1,TRBJ2-7,14,NA,NA,CSVEIRSTTYEQYF,TGCAGCGTTGAAATTCGCAGCACTACCTACGAGCAGTACTTC
TRBV7-6,TRBJ1-6,14,NA,few,CASSLGTDNSPLHF,TGTGCCAGCAGCTTAGGGACAGATAATTCACCCCTCCACTTT
TRBV7-6,TRBJ2-7,18,TRBD1,few,CASSQTGSGTVSSYEQYF,TGTGCCAGCAGCCAAACAGGTTCGGGGACAGTCAGCTCCTACGAGCAGTACTTC
TRBV5-3,TRBJ2-5,14,NA,NA,CARSLSSVIGTQYF,TGTGCCAGAAGCTTGTCTAGTGTGATCGGGACCCAGTACTTC
TRBV7-9,TRBJ1-3,16,TRBD1,NA,CASSHTDRGAGNTIYF,TGTGCCAGCAGCCATACCGACAGGGGTGCCGGAAACACCATATATTTT
TRBV10-3,TRBJ2-5,15,NA,NA,CAISELGPPQETQYF,TGTGCCATCAGTGAGCTGGGACCCCCTCAAGAGACCCAGTACTTC
TRBV10-2,TRBJ1-1,10,NA,NA,CASGDNEAFF,TGCGCCAGTGGGGACAACGAAGCTTTCTTT
TRBV4-3,TRBJ2-3,15,TRBD1,NA,CASSYGQGATDTQYF,TGCGCCAGCAGCTACGGACAGGGGGCCACAGATACGCAGTATTTT
TRBV30,TRBJ2-7,17,TRBD2,NA,CACLSGLAPSDAYEQYF,TGTGCCTGCCTATCGGGACTAGCGCCAAGCGACGCCTACGAGCAGTACTTC
TRBV2,TRBJ1-1,13,NA,NA,CASSQWRNTEAFF,TGTGCCAGCAGCCAGTGGAGGAACACTGAAGCTTTCTTT
TRBV19,TRBJ1-3,15,NA,NA,CASSNTPSSGNTIYF,TGTGCCAGTAGTAATACACCGAGCTCTGGAAACACCATATATTTT
TRBV7-9,TRBJ2-1,14,NA,NA,CASSLPLASDEQFF,TGTGCCAGCAGTTTACCGCTAGCGTCCGATGAGCAGTTCTTC
TRBV7-2,TRBJ2-7,15,TRBD2,NA,CASSLRTSDSYEQYF,TGTGCCAGCAGCTTGAGGACTAGCGACTCCTACGAGCAGTACTTC
TRBV14,TRBJ2-7,17,TRBD2,NA,CASSQGTSGMGSYEQYF,TGTGCCAGCAGCCAAGGGACTAGCGGGATGGGATCCTACGAGCAGTACTTC
TRBV5-1,TRBJ2-7,15,NA,NA,CASSFGAGRAYEQYF,TGCGCCAGCAGCTTTGGGGCGGGGCGCGCCTACGAGCAGTACTTC
TRBV6-5,TRBJ1-1,11,NA,NA,CASSLQGEAFF,TGTGCCAGCAGCCTACAGGGTGAAGCTTTCTTT
TRBV6-5,TRBJ2-1,13,TRBD2,NA,CASRDGGYNEQFF,TGTGCCAGCAGAGACGGGGGGTACAATGAGCAGTTCTTC
TRBV5-1,TRBJ2-7,13,NA,NA,CASSLGLYYEQYF,TGCGCCAGCAGCTTGGGGCTGTACTACGAGCAGTACTTC
TRBV6-6,TRBJ2-2,14,NA,NA,CASSYLLGTGELFF,TGTGCCAGCAGTTACTTGCTAGGAACCGGGGAGCTGTTTTTT
TRBV5-8,TRBJ2-2,16,NA,NA,CASSFGVADRTGELFF,TGTGCCAGCAGCTTTGGGGTGGCCGACCGGACCGGGGAGCTGTTTTTT